This record looks at one TCR beta chain sequence and its context. Antigen specificity is unknown. TCRdb re-called the 5' RACE reads through MiXCR, storing one row per CDR3 protein. The data contain approximately 340,000 distinct CDR3 sequences, roughly 14% of them singletons. This record belongs to a study of CD8 T cells in ankylosing spondylitis. Germline V gene sequence: CDR1 DFQATT, CDR2 SNEGSKA (reference sequence). The CDR3 consists of 13 residues. Findings of the study overall: Earlier reports found some motif variants in synovial fluid and blood in reactive arthritis. Characteristic, it appeared, of ankylosing spondylitis blood was a TCR beta motif of roughly 8 highly homologous variants.

The V and J genes are TRBV20-1 and TRBJ1-2; D gene unclear. The TCR comes from a male donor with ankylosing spondylitis or in good health (not recorded which). What was sequenced was blood, either unsorted or a sorted T cell fraction (not recorded which). The CDR3 is CSAGAGTNYGYTF. DNA of the CDR3: TGCTCCGCCGGAGCCGGGACTAACTATGGCTACACCTTC.